This entry lists 29 T cell receptor beta chains sequenced from one sample in a study of T cells in Graves' hyperthyroidism and ophthalmopathy. It was RNA transcripts that yielded the amplified TCR beta CDR3 regions. The HTBI set primed first-round TCR CDR3 RT-PCR. A single record per CDR3 protein comes from TCRdb applying MiXCR to the multiplex PCR reads. The data show about 380,000 distinct CDR3 sequences, with roughly 13% seen just once and around 20% held by the top ten. Specimen: blood. The receptor set was obtained from a man younger than 45 with Graves' hyperthyroidism that later progressed to Graves' ophthalmopathy.

Many counts were recorded for this clonotype. V gene TRBV2 combines with J gene TRBJ2-5; no firm D call. The CDR3 contains 14 residues. CDR1 and CDR2 (germline): SNHLY, FYNNEI. V lost 3 bases and J 2 bases, leaving 10 bases between the germline ends. CDR3 residues: CASSEGSRQETQYF. In DNA form, the CDR3 reads TGTGCCAGCAGTGAGGGGTCGAGACAAGAGACCCAGTACTTC.

This clonotype was counted a few times. The V and J genes are TRBV7-8 and TRBJ1-5, with 9 bases fitting TRBD1. The germline gives CDR1 SGHVS, CDR2 FQNEAQ. With 3 bases clipped from V and 0 bases from J, the junction kept 6 bases outside the gene matches. The CDR3 length is 17 residues. The CDR3 here is CASSLDRGVYSNQPQHF. CDR3 nucleotides: TGTGCCAGCAGCTTGGACAGGGGCGTCTATAGCAATCAGCCCCAGCATTTT.

The chain is built from TRBV7-9 and TRBJ2-7; tentative D call: TRBD1 (6 bases). The V and J ends lost 4 bases and 4 bases respectively, with 20 bases between them. Germline V gene sequence: CDR1 SEHNR, CDR2 FQNEAQ (reference sequence). The CDR3 length is 16 residues. CDR3 sequence: CASSSPAQGTPYEQYF. The DNA for the CDR3 is TGTGCCAGCAGCTCGCCGGCACAGGGCACCCCTTACGAGCAGTACTTC.

Regarding this clonotype: A much larger clone is a single base away; this may be a read error. The V call is TRBV28, the J call TRBJ2-7; 8 bases are shared with TRBD1. CDR1 and CDR2 from the germline V gene are MDHEN and SYDVKM. The CDR3 has 14 residues. V lost 3 bases and J lost 5; bases outside the gene matches: 6. The CDR3 region has the DNA TGTGCCAGCAGTTTGGTAGTACAGGGGGACGAGCAGTACTTC. Translating gives CASSLVVQGDEQYF.

This clonotype has just a few counts. This chain connects TRBV5-1 to TRBJ1-1; tentatively, D is TRBD1 (5 bases). This CDR3 comprises 16 residues. Trimming cost V 4 bases and J 1 base, with 17 bases left between them. Germline CDR1 and CDR2: SGHRS and YFSETQ. CDR3 region: CASSLWGESPNTEAFF. Here the CDR3 DNA reads TGCGCCAGCAGCCTGTGGGGGGAGAGCCCGAACACTGAAGCTTTCTTT. The full variable domain, completed using reference TRBV5-1 and TRBJ1-1, is KAGVTQTPRYLIKTRGQQVTLSCSPISGHRSVSWYQQTPGQGLQFLFEYFSETQRNKGNFPGRFSGRQFSNSRSEMNVSTLELGDSALYLCASSLWGESPNTEAFFGQGTRLTVV.

This chain uses TRBV4-1 with TRBJ2-7; maybe TRBD2 (6 bases). Germline V gives CDR1 MGHRA, CDR2 YSYEKL. The CDR3 sequence is 15 residues long. V was clipped by 1 base and J by 3 bases, with 13 bases between them. In nucleotides, the CDR3 is TGCGCCAGCAGCCAAGGGGAGGACTCAAGCTACGAGCAGTACTTC. It encodes CASSQGEDSSYEQYF.

This clonotype has a handful of counts. The chain joins TRBV2 to TRBJ1-6; D is perhaps TRBD1 (6 bases). In germline, CDR1 is SNHLY, CDR2 FYNNEI. The ends were cut back, 3 bases at V and 4 bases at J, with 16 bases in the middle. This CDR3 has 17 residues. CDR3 region: CASSDLATGFYNSPLHF. Written as DNA, the CDR3 is TGTGCCAGCAGTGACTTGGCCACAGGGTTTTATAATTCACCCCTCCACTTT.

This clonotype was recorded many times. The rearrangement uses TRBV7-9 and TRBJ1-1, with D possibly matching TRBD1 (6 bases). V was pared by 4 bases and J by 5 bases, with 20 bases between. CDR3 length: 16 residues. Per germline, CDR1 SEHNR and CDR2 FQNEAQ (reference sequence). The CDR3 DNA sequence: TGTGCCAGCAGCTCCTTAGGTCGGGGGGCCGGTACTGAAGCTTTCTTT. As protein: CASSSLGRGAGTEAFF. Full variable domain (rest looked up from reference TRBV7-9 and TRBJ1-1): DTGVSQNPRHKITKRGQNVTFRCDPISEHNRLYWYRQTLGQGPEFLTYFQNEAQLEKSRLLSDRFSAERPKGSFSTLEIQRTEQGDSAMYLCASSSLGRGAGTEAFFGQGTRLTVV.

This clonotype was recorded many times. The chain recombines TRBV30 with TRBJ1-1; a possible D gene is TRBD1 (5 bases). Germline assignment: CDR1 GTSNPN and CDR2 SVGIG (reference sequence). V gave up 5 bases and J gave up 6 bases, with 10 bases separating them. This CDR3 has 11 amino acids. The CDR3 here is CAWGRASEAFF. The CDR3 DNA is TGTGCCTGGGGCAGGGCATCTGAAGCTTTCTTT.

The chain combines TRBV6-5 with TRBJ1-6; 9 bases map to TRBD1. Looked up from germline, CDR1 is MNHEY and CDR2 is SVGAGI. This CDR3 has 17 residues. Unmatched junction bases numbered 5, after V lost 2 bases and J lost 3 bases. CDR3 in amino acids: CASSYDRGFNYNSPLHF. CDR3 coding DNA: TGTGCCAGCAGTTACGACAGGGGGTTTAACTATAATTCACCCCTCCACTTT.

The table lists this clonotype with a few counts. This chain links TRBV24-1 with TRBJ2-5; TRBD1 aligns across 9 bases. The length of the CDR3 is 16 residues. J lost 5 bases, V lost 0 bases, and 6 bases had no gene match. Per the germline V gene, CDR1 is KGHDR and CDR2 is SFDVKD. CDR3: CATSDLADRGMETQYF. For the CDR3, the DNA is TGTGCCACCAGTGATTTGGCGGACAGGGGAATGGAGACCCAGTACTTC.

Only a few counts were recorded for this clonotype. The gene calls are TRBV5-1 and TRBJ2-3; 9 bases align to TRBD2. V lost 0 bases to trimming and J lost 5 bases; unmatched junction nucleotides: 10. Per the germline V gene, CDR1 is SGHRS and CDR2 is YFSETQ. The CDR3 is made up of 17 amino acids. The CDR3 nucleotides read TGCGCCAGCAGCTTGGTCCTCGCGGGGGGGTTTGAAGATACGCAGTATTTT. Amino acids: CASSLVLAGGFEDTQYF. Full variable domain (outside the CDR3, taken from reference TRBV5-1 and TRBJ2-3): KAGVTQTPRYLIKTRGQQVTLSCSPISGHRSVSWYQQTPGQGLQFLFEYFSETQRNKGNFPGRFSGRQFSNSRSEMNVSTLELGDSALYLCASSLVLAGGFEDTQYFGPGTRLTVL.

This clonotype has a count of ten or more. The V gene is TRBV2, the J gene TRBJ2-1; 10 bases map to TRBD2. The CDR3 is 16 residues long. From germline, CDR1 is SNHLY and CDR2 FYNNEI. V shed 1 base, J shed 5 bases, and the junction held 5 bases outside the gene matches. CDR3 region: CASSEVVGLADNEQFF. The CDR3 DNA sequence: TGTGCCAGCAGTGAAGTTGTAGGACTAGCGGACAATGAGCAGTTCTTC.

The J gene is TRBJ2-1, the V gene TRBV10-3; TRBD1 agrees at 8 bases. Trimming took 6 bases from V and 1 from J; bases not matched to a gene: 5. Germline CDR1 reads ENHRY; CDR2 reads SYGVKD. The CDR3 covers 15 residues. The CDR3 DNA is TGTGCCATCAGCGACCGACAGGGGTCCTACAATGAGCAGTTCTTC. As protein: CAISDRQGSYNEQFF.

This clonotype occurred many times. This chain uses TRBV12-3 or TRBV12-4 with TRBJ1-6; 10 nucleotides align to TRBD1. There are 15 residues in the CDR3. Germline trimming cut 4 bases from V and 7 bases from J; bases unmatched to any gene: 4. The CDR3 here is CASSSGTGDNSPLHF. The CDR3 region has the DNA TGTGCCAGCAGTTCCGGGACAGGGGACAATTCACCCCTCCACTTT.

This clonotype was detected a few times. The J gene is TRBJ1-4, the V gene TRBV20-1; 9 bases align to TRBD1. Germline CDR1 DFQATT, CDR2 SNEGSKA (reference sequence). The CDR3 sequence is 11 residues long. The DNA of the CDR3 is TGCAGGACGGGGACAGGGGAAAAACTGTTTTTT. Translating gives CRTGTGEKLFF.

This clonotype was seen ten or more times. The chain is built from TRBV7-2 and TRBJ2-7; D is possibly TRBD1 or TRBD2 (6 bases each). Trimming took off 3 bases at V and 3 bases at J, with 12 bases between the two ends. The CDR3 totals 14 residues. The germline V gene encodes CDR1 SGHTA and CDR2 FQGNSA. CDR3 sequence reads: CASSFGGVIYEQYF. Here the CDR3 DNA reads TGTGCCAGCAGCTTCGGGGGCGTAATCTACGAGCAGTACTTC.

This clonotype was observed at least ten times. The V call is TRBV14, the J call TRBJ2-1; no firm D call. The CDR3 is 15 amino acids. Germline CDR1 reads SGHDN; CDR2 reads FVKESK. The V and J ends lost 0 bases and 0 bases respectively, with 6 bases between them. This CDR3 is CASSQDLSSYNEQFF. The CDR3 DNA is TGTGCCAGCAGCCAAGATCTAAGCTCCTACAATGAGCAGTTCTTC.

The CDR3 sequence is CASSPPYRSSGNTIYF. As DNA, the CDR3 is TGTGCCAGCTCACCACCATATCGTAGCTCTGGAAACACCATATATTTT. The V gene is TRBV18, the J gene TRBJ1-3; the D is unclear. Trimming pared 0 bases from V and 0 bases from J, leaving 9 bases between. The CDR3 totals 16 residues. Per germline, CDR1 KGHSH and CDR2 LQKENI.

The table lists this clonotype with many counts. In nucleotides, the CDR3 is TGTGCCAGCAGCCTGGACTTGGAAGAGACCCAGTACTTC. It specifies CASSLDLEETQYF. The chain couples TRBV7-7 to TRBJ2-5; D is possibly TRBD2 (5 bases). The ends were cut back, 5 bases at V and 3 bases at J, with 10 bases in the middle. The CDR3 is 13 amino acids. Germline assignment: CDR1 SSHAT and CDR2 FNYEAQ (reference sequence).

CDR3 DNA: TGTGCCAGCCCTACAAGAGGGGCAGGCACCATATATTTT. Protein: CASPTRGAGTIYF. This chain uses TRBV28 with TRBJ1-3; possibly TRBD1 for D (5 bases). V lost 8 bases and J 9 bases, leaving 17 bases between the germline ends. This CDR3 contains 13 residues. Germline V lookup: CDR1 MDHEN, CDR2 SYDVKM.

The chain has TRBV19 and TRBJ2-2, with 7 bases fitting TRBD1. The CDR3 is made up of 16 amino acids. Germline assignment: CDR1 LNHDA and CDR2 SQIVND (reference sequence). The J segment lost 5 bases and the V segment lost 5 bases, leaving 11 bases of the junction unmatched. The CDR3 spells CASSRKTLQGTGELFF. CDR3 in DNA: TGTGCCAGTAGTCGGAAGACATTACAGGGGACCGGGGAGCTGTTTTTT.

At least ten counts were recorded for this clonotype. The chain combines TRBV6-1 with TRBJ1-1; TRBD1 matches 9 bases. CDR1 MNHNS and CDR2 SASEGT come from the germline V gene. Trimming removed 6 bases from V and 5 bases from J; junction bases left unmatched: 10. This CDR3 has 15 amino acids. The CDR3 DNA reads TGTGCCAGCAGGGGGACAGGGAGCCGAAGGACTGAAGCTTTCTTT. This gives the protein CASRGTGSRRTEAFF.

This clonotype was observed many times. The rearrangement uses TRBV10-1 and TRBJ1-1, with 7 bases matching TRBD1. The CDR3 contains 13 residues. The junction had 2 bases not matched to a gene; V was cut back by 3 bases and J by 4 bases. Germline V gene lookup returns CDR1 WNHNN and CDR2 SYGVQD (reference sequence). CDR3 protein: CASSDSGGTEAFF. CDR3 DNA sequence: TGCGCCAGCAGTGACTCAGGGGGCACTGAAGCTTTCTTT.

This clonotype was counted between two and nine times. This chain joins TRBV4-1 and TRBJ1-6; D possibly corresponds to TRBD1 (5 bases). Trimming pared 1 base from V and 9 bases from J, leaving 10 bases between. Germline V gives CDR1 MGHRA, CDR2 YSYEKL. This CDR3 region has 14 residues. DNA of the CDR3: TGCGCCAGCAGCCAAGTGGGGGGGGTTTCACCCCTCCACTTT. Its translation: CASSQVGGVSPLHF.

This clonotype was observed a few times. V gene TRBV4-2 combines with J gene TRBJ1-2, with D unclear. The length of the CDR3 is 15 residues. Germline V gene data show CDR1 as LGHNA and CDR2 as YNFKEQ. V was cut by 5 bases and J by 4 bases, with 17 bases left in between. In DNA form, the CDR3 reads TGTGCCAGCAGCTCAACGTTGACCCGGGTCTATGGCTACACCTTC. Its translation: CASSSTLTRVYGYTF.

This clonotype has a count of ten or more. The chain carries TRBV7-9 and TRBJ1-2, with TRBD1 matching over 7 bases. This CDR3 has 13 amino acids. V was clipped by 1 base and J by 4 bases; unmatched bases: 0. CDR1 is SEHNR, CDR2 FQNEAQ, per germline (reference sequence). CDR3 sequence reads: CASSLGTGYGYTF. Here the CDR3 DNA reads TGTGCCAGCAGCTTAGGGACAGGCTATGGCTACACCTTC. Complete variable domain (other parts from reference TRBV7-9 and TRBJ1-2): DTGVSQNPRHKITKRGQNVTFRCDPISEHNRLYWYRQTLGQGPEFLTYFQNEAQLEKSRLLSDRFSAERPKGSFSTLEIQRTEQGDSAMYLCASSLGTGYGYTFGSGTRLTVV.

The table lists this clonotype with many counts. The chain employs TRBV18 and TRBJ1-5; a weak D match, TRBD1 (5 bases). The V gene lost 4 bases and the J gene lost 0 bases, with 10 bases spanning the gap. Germline loops: CDR1 KGHSH, CDR2 LQKENI. This CDR3 spans 15 amino acids. The CDR3 protein is CASSQTDTSNQPQHF. The CDR3 bases are TGTGCCAGCTCACAGACAGACACTAGCAATCAGCCCCAGCATTTT.

This clonotype has only a few counts. The chain is built from TRBV24-1 and TRBJ1-2; 7 nucleotides match TRBD1. The CDR3 runs to 14 residues. The V gene end was trimmed by 4 bases and the J gene end by 4 bases; junction bases not matched to a gene: 5. CDR1 and CDR2 (germline): KGHDR, SFDVKD. This chain's CDR3 is CATSDSGQVYGYTF. The CDR3 region has the DNA TGTGCCACCAGTGACTCAGGACAGGTCTATGGCTACACCTTC.